The 27 T cell receptor beta chains below all came from one sample that was sequenced in a study of CD8+CD57+ T cells in acquired aplastic anemia. According to the study, genomic DNA was the template for TCR beta VDJ and CDR3 profiling. TCRdb re-analysed the reads in MiXCR, keeping a single row per CDR3 protein. The sample includes some 180,000 distinct CDR3 sequences, approximately 49% of them seen just once. Sample: sorted CD4+, CD8+, or CD8+CD57+ T cells (not recorded which) from PBMCs. The receptors shown here come from a human donor in good health.

This clonotype was recorded at least ten times. The chain uses TRBV12-3 or TRBV12-4 and TRBJ1-1; the D gene is possibly TRBD1 (5 bases). V shed 7 bases and J shed 10 bases, with 19 bases lying between them. CDR3 size: 13 residues. This chain's CDR3 is CASIAWGWGRAFF. The DNA for the CDR3 is TGTGCCAGCATTGCTTGGGGGTGGGGTCGAGCTTTCTTT.

This clonotype was detected many times. The genes are TRBV6-1 and TRBJ2-5; D is ambiguous. The CDR3 consists of 14 residues. V was pared by 7 bases and J by 6 bases, with 18 bases between. The germline V gene has CDR1 MNHNS and CDR2 SASEGT. As DNA, the CDR3 is TGTGCCAGCATCTCCGTCAAGGGTGATCAGACCCAGTACTTC. Its translation: CASISVKGDQTQYF.

This clonotype was found many times. A read error may explain this, as a much larger clone is one base away. The chain is built from TRBV15 and TRBJ2-1; D may be TRBD1 or TRBD2 (6 bases each). The CDR3 runs 16 residues. Germline lookup yields CDR1 LNHNV and CDR2 YYDKDF (reference sequence). The CDR3 DNA reads TGTGCCACCAGCCCTCAGGGGCGGAGGGCCTACAGTGAGCAGTTCTTC. It translates to CATSPQGRRAYSEQFF.

The genes are TRBV2 and TRBJ2-2, with 7 bases fitting TRBD1. The CDR3 is made up of 15 amino acids. CDR1 is SNHLY and CDR2 is FYNNEI in the germline V gene. V lost 6 bases to trimming and J lost 4 bases; unmatched junction nucleotides: 8. The CDR3 DNA reads TGTGCCAGCAGGGGGAGTACAGGGGTCACCGGGGAGCTGTTTTTT. This sequence encodes CASRGSTGVTGELFF.

The rearrangement links TRBV7-9 to TRBJ1-1; D unresolved. The CDR3 loop spans 13 amino acids. Between the trimmed V and J ends, which lost 2 bases and 4 bases, there was a span of 8 bases. CDR1 SEHNR and CDR2 FQNEAQ come from the germline V gene (reference sequence). CDR3 DNA sequence: TGTGCCAGCAGCTTATTAGGGTCCACTGAAGCTTTCTTT. Protein sequence: CASSLLGSTEAFF.

The genes are TRBV24-1 and TRBJ2-3; D might be TRBD1 (5 bases). The end of the DNA fits TRBJ1-5 better, so the J call may be wrong. CDR1 and CDR2 from the germline V gene are KGHDR and SFDVKD. The CDR3 extends over 13 amino acids. Here the CDR3 reads CATSGAGADTQHF. The CDR3 DNA follows: TGTGCCACCAGTGGCGCTGGGGCAGATACGCAGCATTTT.

This clonotype appeared a few times. The J gene is TRBJ2-1, the V gene TRBV15; the D is unclear. This CDR3 region has 12 residues. The germline gives CDR1 LNHNV, CDR2 YYDKDF (reference sequence). V lost 1 base to trimming and J lost 5 bases, with 3 bases between them. CDR3: CATSRVNNEQFF. The DNA for the CDR3 is TGTGCCACCAGCAGAGTTAACAATGAGCAGTTCTTC.

The CDR3 is CASGERVNTGELFF. The CDR3, as DNA: TGTGCCAGCGGGGAGCGCGTCAACACCGGGGAGCTGTTTTTT. The chain recombines TRBV2 with TRBJ2-2; TRBD2 might be the D (5 bases). The CDR3 spans 14 residues. Trimming cost V 8 bases and J 2 bases, with 12 bases left between them. CDR1 SNHLY and CDR2 FYNNEI come from the germline V gene.

The gene calls are TRBV30 and TRBJ1-5; 11 bases line up with TRBD1. V lost 1 base and J lost 4; bases outside the gene matches: 3. The CDR3 covers 15 residues. CDR1 and CDR2 (germline): GTSNPN, SVGIG (reference sequence). The CDR3 DNA is TGTGCCTGGAGTGGGACAGGGGGCGGAAATCAGCCCCAGCATTTT. Amino acids: CAWSGTGGGNQPQHF.

This chain uses TRBV29-1 with TRBJ2-2, with D perhaps given as TRBD1 or TRBD2 (6 bases each). Per germline, CDR1 SQVTM and CDR2 ANQGSEA. The V and J ends lost 6 bases and 1 base respectively, with 12 bases between them. The CDR3 has 14 residues. The CDR3 DNA sequence: TGCAGCGTAGTGAGGGGGGAGAACACCGGGGAGCTGTTTTTT. It is translated as CSVVRGENTGELFF.

The chain links TRBV5-4 to TRBJ1-4, with 8 bases lining up with TRBD1. The junction had 14 bases not matched to a gene; V was cut back by 5 bases and J by 8 bases. The CDR3 has 16 residues. Germline V lookup: CDR1 SGHNT, CDR2 YYREEE (reference sequence). The CDR3 DNA reads TGTGCCAGCAGACGAGACGGCGGACAGGGTGGGGAAAAACTGTTTTTT. This codes for CASRRDGGQGGEKLFF.

This clonotype was recorded a few times. The chain links TRBV5-1 to TRBJ2-2, with D hard to call. The CDR3 runs 15 residues. CDR1 and CDR2 from the germline V gene are SGHRS and YFSETQ. V was trimmed by 4 bases and J by 1 base, leaving 11 bases between them. CDR3 amino acids: CASSPVGQNTGELFF. CDR3 coding DNA: TGCGCCAGCAGCCCCGTTGGGCAGAACACCGGGGAGCTGTTTTTT.

This chain joins TRBV7-8 and TRBJ2-7, with D uncertain. Germline values: CDR1 SGHVS, CDR2 FQNEAQ. The CDR3 covers 12 residues. V lost 5 bases and J lost 5, with 10 bases in between. CDR3 nucleotides: TGTGCCAGCAGCACGTTAATAAACGAGCAGTACTTC. Amino acids: CASSTLINEQYF.

V usage is TRBV11-2 and J usage is TRBJ2-7, with 9 nucleotides matching TRBD2. With 3 bases clipped from V and 0 bases from J, the junction kept 6 bases outside the gene matches. Looked up from germline, CDR1 is SGHAT and CDR2 is FQNNGV. CDR3 length: 16 amino acids. The CDR3 is CASSFTSGFSSYEQYF. For the CDR3, the DNA is TGTGCCAGCAGCTTCACTAGCGGGTTCAGCTCCTACGAGCAGTACTTC.

This clonotype has a single count. This rearrangement joins TRBV24-1 to TRBJ1-4; D remains unclear. V shed 5 bases and J shed 7 bases, with 13 bases lying between them. This CDR3 region has 14 residues. Germline V gives CDR1 KGHDR, CDR2 SFDVKD. For the CDR3, the DNA is TGTGCCACCAGTGGAGGCCGACGGAGTGAAAAACTGTTTTTT. This sequence encodes CATSGGRRSEKLFF.

The J gene is TRBJ1-3, the V gene TRBV18; 7 bases line up with TRBD1. The germline V gene has CDR1 KGHSH and CDR2 LQKENI. J lost 0 bases, V lost 1 base, and 6 bases had no gene match. This CDR3 comprises 17 residues. The CDR3 loop is CASSPQNRGDSGNTIYF. CDR3 nucleotides: TGTGCCAGCTCACCACAAAACAGGGGAGACTCTGGAAACACCATATATTTT.

The chain employs TRBV2 and TRBJ2-7; TRBD2 matches 7 bases. Germline V gene sequence: CDR1 SNHLY, CDR2 FYNNEI. V shed 7 bases and J 4 bases; nucleotides not matched to a gene: 10. This CDR3 contains 14 residues. CDR3 region: CASTWGLAEYEQYF. In nucleotides, the CDR3 is TGTGCCAGCACCTGGGGCCTAGCGGAGTACGAGCAGTACTTC.

A remark on this clonotype: Since a much larger clone is just one base distant, this may be a read error. V and J are TRBV6-5 and TRBJ2-5; no definite D call. The germline CDR1 and CDR2 sequences are MNHEY and SVGAGI. The CDR3 covers 14 residues. Trimming took off 4 bases at V and 4 bases at J, with 13 bases between the two ends. CDR3 bases: TGTGCCAGCAGTTCGCCTGACTGGACAGAGACCCAGTACTTC. As protein: CASSSPDWTETQYF.

This clonotype was counted at least ten times. The chain employs TRBV20-1 and TRBJ2-5; 11 bases match TRBD2. V lost 1 base, J lost 2 bases, and 0 bases stayed unmatched. The CDR3 is 14 amino acids. CDR1 and CDR2 (germline): DFQATT, SNEGSKA (reference sequence). For the CDR3, the DNA is TGCAGTGCTAGAGCTAGCGGGAGGCAAGAGACCCAGTACTTC. Its protein is CSARASGRQETQYF.

There are a few counts of this clonotype. V usage is TRBV2 and J usage is TRBJ1-6; D is perhaps TRBD1 (5 bases). The CDR3 consists of 16 residues. The ends were cut back, 6 bases at V and 2 bases at J, with 14 bases in the middle. Per the germline V gene, CDR1 is SNHLY and CDR2 is FYNNEI. In DNA form, the CDR3 reads TGTGCCAGCAGCCGAGCCGGGACGGCCTATAATTCACCCCTCCACTTT. Translation gives CASSRAGTAYNSPLHF.

This clonotype was seen more than once but under ten times. The J gene is TRBJ2-3, the V gene TRBV10-3, with no clear D. Germline V gene lookup returns CDR1 ENHRY and CDR2 SYGVKD. Trimming cost V 10 bases and J 2 bases, with 7 bases left between them. The CDR3 is 11 residues long. CDR3 sequence reads: CATTDTDTQYF. In DNA form, the CDR3 reads TGTGCCACGACCGACACAGATACGCAGTATTTT.

This clonotype has a single count. This chain connects TRBV10-2 to TRBJ2-7; D possibly corresponds to TRBD2 (5 bases). V lost 6 bases to trimming and J lost 3 bases, with 9 bases between them. Germline V gives CDR1 WSHSY, CDR2 SAAADI. The CDR3 consists of 12 residues. The CDR3 DNA reads as TGCGCCAGCAGAAACGGGGTCTACGAGCAGTACTTC. It is translated as CASRNGVYEQYF.

This clonotype was counted between two and nine times. The chain links TRBV6-1 to TRBJ2-7; possibly TRBD2 for D (5 bases). The CDR3 has 16 residues. V lost 0 bases, J lost 2 bases, and 14 bases lay in between. Germline-derived CDR1 and CDR2 are MNHNS and SASEGT. The CDR3 sequence is CASSEAGAGVPYEQYF. The CDR3 DNA follows: TGTGCCAGCAGTGAAGCTGGTGCCGGGGTCCCCTACGAGCAGTACTTC.

This clonotype was detected once. The chain uses TRBV19 and TRBJ2-7; TRBD2 agrees at 8 bases. The CDR3 runs 16 residues. Germline lookup yields CDR1 LNHDA and CDR2 SQIVND (reference sequence). After removal of 4 bases from V and 5 bases from J, the junction contained 13 bases not matched to a gene. For the CDR3, the DNA is TGTGCCAGTAGTAGCCCGGGGGGGGCCAGTCAGAACGAGCAGTACTTC. It codes for CASSSPGGASQNEQYF.

J is TRBJ1-5 and V is TRBV19, with D unresolved. Germline CDR1 reads LNHDA; CDR2 reads SQIVND (reference sequence). The length of the CDR3 is 12 residues. V shed 9 bases and J shed 5 bases, with 11 bases lying between them. As DNA, the CDR3 is TGTGCCAGCAGCTCCGAACATCAGCCCCAGCATTTT. The encoded protein is CASSSEHQPQHF.

This clonotype was seen a few times. This sequence joins TRBV20-1 and TRBJ2-3; D not resolved. CDR1 DFQATT and CDR2 SNEGSKA come from the germline V gene (reference sequence). Trimming removed 0 bases at V and 2 bases at J, with 6 bases between. The CDR3 consists of 13 residues. The CDR3 loop reads CSAREPITDTQYF. The CDR3 DNA reads TGCAGTGCTAGAGAGCCGATCACAGATACGCAGTATTTT.

In regard to this clonotype: Given the absence of the conserved phenylalanine or tryptophan at the CDR3 end, a read error is likely. The limits of the CDR3 on the DNA are not certain, so only TCRdb's listed CDR3 is given. The chain recombines TRBV20-1 with TRBJ1-2; the D call of TRBD1 is as the table states it, not checked on the DNA. The germline V gene has CDR1 DFQATT and CDR2 SNEGSKA (reference sequence). The CDR3 spans 11 residues, counting both ends. CDR3 loop: CSASQGYGYTC.